The entry below gives a single TCR beta chain sequence along with its context. The sample is drawn from a study of blood T cell repertoires in COVID-19. At the level of the study: There were acute and convalescent COVID-19 samples, and they came from the United States, Italy and Spain. From T cells, B-cell-depleted T cells, or PBMCs came the material, which was cDNA or gDNA.

The germline CDR1 and CDR2 sequences are MGHDK and SYGVNS. The CDR3 consists of 14 residues. V was clipped by 8 bases and J by 5 bases, with 16 bases between them. Under the authors' procedure: Amplification from reference gene primers served as the basis for estimated nucleated cell counts. Sequencing used immunoSEQ multiplex PCR; TCRdb keeps in-frame clones, though not all of them. D and trimming were read from the DNA, whereas the V and J calls and clone size are those reported in that table. The sample carries about 220,000 clones, about 90% recorded once. This sequence was found in a man aged 40-49 years with active or convalescent COVID-19. This chain uses TRBV25-1 with TRBJ1-5; weak D call: TRBD1 (6 bases). The sequenced material came from peripheral blood. DNA for the CDR3: TGTGCCAGCCCTAAGGGGGGGAGGCATCAGCCCCAGCATTTT. Protein: CASPKGGRHQPQHF.